Given below is one TCR beta chain in context. Its antigen is unidentified. Clones were read by immunoSEQ multiplex PCR, and TCRdb kept only the in-frame ones, dropping some. This table holds about 26,000 clones, roughly 80% found once. Germline loops: CDR1 GTSNPN, CDR2 SVGIG (reference sequence). The CDR3 has 13 residues. The junction had 4 bases not matched to a gene; V was cut back by 5 bases and J by 4 bases. The entry originates in a study of T cells in localized non-small cell lung cancer. Findings of the study overall: Only one tumor region went through sequencing, so heterogeneity may still be there. Median around 56 top-100 tumor clones were shared with paired adjacent lung. Peak T cell clonality was found in uninvolved adjacent lung, exceeding tumor.

This sequence originates from a man aged 35 to 70 with stage III squamous cell lung carcinoma. Sequenced material: peripheral blood, taken before any cancer treatment. V gene TRBV30 combines with J gene TRBJ1-1, with 10 bases aligning to TRBD1. CDR3 in DNA: TGTGCCTGGTCGACAGGGGGCGGCACTGAAGCTTTCTTT. Protein product: CAWSTGGGTEAFF.